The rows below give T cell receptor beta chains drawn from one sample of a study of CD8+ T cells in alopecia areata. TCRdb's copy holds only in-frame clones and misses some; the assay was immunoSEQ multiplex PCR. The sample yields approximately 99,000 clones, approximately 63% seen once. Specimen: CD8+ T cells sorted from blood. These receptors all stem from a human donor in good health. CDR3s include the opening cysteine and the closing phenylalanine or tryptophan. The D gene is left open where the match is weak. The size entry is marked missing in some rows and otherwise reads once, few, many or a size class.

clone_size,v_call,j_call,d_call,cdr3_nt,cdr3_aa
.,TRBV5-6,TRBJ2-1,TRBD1,TGTGCCAGCAGTCCGGGGACAGTCCATGAGCAGTTCTTC,CASSPGTVHEQFF
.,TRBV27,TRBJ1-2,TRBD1,TGTGCCAGCAGTTTGACAGGGGGGAACTATGGCTACACCTTC,CASSLTGGNYGYTF
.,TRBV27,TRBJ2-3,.,TGTGCCAGCGCTTCAGGCCCGGATACGCAGTACTTT,CASASGPDTQYF
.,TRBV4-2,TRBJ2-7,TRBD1,TGTGCCAGCAGCCAAGAGTGGACAGGGGCCGCCTACGAGCAGTACTTC,CASSQEWTGAAYEQYF
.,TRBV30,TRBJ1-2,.,TGTGCCTTCGGGGGGGAGGTCTATGGCTACACCTTC,CAFGGEVYGYTF
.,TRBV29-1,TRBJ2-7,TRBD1,TGCAGCGTCCTGACAGGGCCCGAGCAGTACTTC,CSVLTGPEQYF
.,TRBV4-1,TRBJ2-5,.,TGCGCCAGCAGCCAAGATCTTTGGGCCGAACAAGAGACCCAGTACTTC,CASSQDLWAEQETQYF
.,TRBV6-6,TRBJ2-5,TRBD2,TGTGCCAGCAGTTACGCTGGCGGGGGGGCCCAAGAGACCCAGTACTTC,CASSYAGGGAQETQYF
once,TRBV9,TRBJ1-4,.,TGTGCCAGCAGCGGACATCTAGGGGGTGAAAAACTGTTTTTT,CASSGHLGGEKLFF
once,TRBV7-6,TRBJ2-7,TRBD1,TGTGCCAGCAGCTTAGGCTCCGGGACAGGGCGTAGCGAGCAGTACTTC,CASSLGSGTGRSEQYF
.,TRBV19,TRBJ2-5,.,TGTGCCAGTAGTCCGCTCCGTGGGGCCCAAGAGACCCAGTACTTC,CASSPLRGAQETQYF
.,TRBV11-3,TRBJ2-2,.,TGTGCCAGCAGCTCACCATCCACCGGGGAGCTGTTTTTT,CASSSPSTGELFF
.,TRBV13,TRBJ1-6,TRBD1,TGTGCCAGCAGCACCTTGGGGGACAGGGGAAATTCACCCCTCCACTTT,CASSTLGDRGNSPLHF
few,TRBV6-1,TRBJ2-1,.,TGTGCCAGCAGTACGGGGGACTACAATGAGCAGTTCTTC,CASSTGDYNEQFF